The 25 T cell receptor beta chains below were found in one sample sequenced in a study of blood T cell repertoires in COVID-19. Profiled with immunoSEQ multiplex PCR; TCRdb holds only in-frame clones, not every one. Here the sample spans about 95,000 clones, about nine tenths being singletons. Sequenced material: peripheral blood. The receptors derive from a woman aged 70-85 years with acute or convalescent COVID-19.

The gene calls are TRBV28 and TRBJ2-1; perhaps TRBD2 as D (5 bases). CDR3 length equals 14 residues. The germline gives CDR1 MDHEN, CDR2 SYDVKM. The V and J ends lost 6 bases and 0 bases respectively, with 9 bases between them. CDR3 sequence reads: CASRRVPSYNEQFF. As DNA, the CDR3 is TGTGCCAGCAGGCGGGTCCCCTCCTACAATGAGCAGTTCTTC.

The chain couples TRBV19 to TRBJ1-4; D is unresolved. CDR3 size: 14 residues. Per the germline V gene, CDR1 is LNHDA and CDR2 is SQIVND (reference sequence). The germline V and J ends were trimmed by 10 bases and 0 bases, with 12 bases remaining between them. The CDR3 nucleotides read TGTGCCACCTGTGACAAGGCAACTAATGAAAAACTGTTTTTT. Translated, it gives CATCDKATNEKLFF.

The chain is built from TRBV28 and TRBJ2-2; D possibly corresponds to TRBD1 (6 bases). CDR1 and CDR2 (germline): MDHEN, SYDVKM. The CDR3 has 13 residues. With 6 bases removed from V and 5 bases from J, the gap between germline ends came to 10 bases. This chain's CDR3 is CASRGHGTGELFF. DNA for the CDR3: TGTGCCAGCAGGGGACATGGTACCGGGGAGCTGTTTTTT.

The rearrangement joins TRBV30 to TRBJ1-6; the D is unclear. Trimming took off 3 bases at V and 8 bases at J, with 20 bases between the two ends. The germline V gene has CDR1 GTSNPN and CDR2 SVGIG (reference sequence). The CDR3 runs 16 residues. CDR3 region: CAWSPLPGNWYSPLHF. CDR3 DNA sequence: TGTGCCTGGAGCCCCTTACCAGGCAATTGGTATTCACCCCTCCACTTT.

V is TRBV28 and J is TRBJ1-2; the match to TRBD1 covers 8 bases. This CDR3 comprises 13 residues. J lost 8 bases, V lost 4 bases, and 6 bases had no gene match. Germline V gene data show CDR1 as MDHEN and CDR2 as SYDVKM. The CDR3 protein is CASSSRTGPGYTF. CDR3 DNA: TGTGCCAGCAGTTCACGGACAGGGCCGGGCTACACCTTC.

J is TRBJ2-5 and V is TRBV3-1 (or the pseudogene TRBV3-2); TRBD2 matches 11 bases. CDR1 LGHDT and CDR2 YNNKEL come from the germline V gene (reference sequence). The CDR3 is made up of 16 amino acids. Germline trimming cut 4 bases from V and 4 bases from J; bases unmatched to any gene: 8. CDR3 in amino acids: CASSRALAGVLETQYF. CDR3 DNA: TGTGCCAGCAGCCGAGCACTAGCGGGGGTCTTAGAGACCCAGTACTTC.

J is TRBJ2-3 and V is TRBV28; D is ambiguous. The CDR3 loop spans 13 amino acids. V was shortened by 2 bases and J by 8 bases, with 11 bases between the two germline ends. The germline gives CDR1 MDHEN, CDR2 SYDVKM. The CDR3 sequence is CASSLPSTGTQYF. The CDR3, as DNA: TGTGCCAGCAGTTTACCGTCCACTGGTACGCAGTATTTT. Complete variable domain (other parts from reference TRBV28 and TRBJ2-3): DVKVTQSSRYLVKRTGEKVFLECVQDMDHENMFWYRQDPGLGLRLIYFSYDVKMKEKGDIPEGYSVSREKKERFSLILESASTNQTSMYLCASSLPSTGTQYFGPGTRLTVL.

The V call is TRBV4-1, the J call TRBJ1-2; 8 positions agree with TRBD1. The germline V gene encodes CDR1 MGHRA and CDR2 YSYEKL. The V and J ends lost 1 base and 1 base, in that order; junction bases with no gene match: 11. The CDR3 is 18 amino acids. In DNA, the CDR3 is TGCGCCAGCAGCCAAGCCGGGACAGGAGACCGTTATAACTATGGCTACACCTTC. Protein product: CASSQAGTGDRYNYGYTF.

A note on this clone: At one end, the junction sequence differs from germline, possibly due to a read error. The V and J genes are TRBV7-9 and TRBJ2-5; maybe TRBD1 (6 bases). The CDR3 loop spans 13 amino acids. Germline loops: CDR1 SEHNR, CDR2 FQNEAQ (reference sequence). The CDR3 region is CASSLAGQTGTHF. CDR3 DNA: TGTGCCAGCAGCTTAGCCGGTCAAACCGGGACACACTTC.

The chain employs TRBV5-1 and TRBJ1-6; tentatively, D is TRBD1 (6 bases). The length of the CDR3 is 15 residues. With 0 bases removed from V and 19 bases from J, the gap between germline ends came to 23 bases. Germline V gene sequence: CDR1 SGHRS, CDR2 YFSETQ. CDR3 sequence (DNA): TGCGCCAGCAGCTTGGAAACAGGGATCGGCGGCAACCCTCACTTT. The encoded protein is CASSLETGIGGNPHF.

This clone occurred once. This sequence joins TRBV5-5 and TRBJ2-3, with 8 bases matching TRBD2. The length of the CDR3 is 15 residues. The germline gives CDR1 SGHKS, CDR2 YYEKEE (reference sequence). V lost 6 bases to trimming and J lost 2 bases; unmatched junction nucleotides: 8. DNA for the CDR3: TGTGCCAGCACCCGGGGGGGGGCGATCACAGATACGCAGTATTTT. Translating it yields CASTRGGAITDTQYF.

V and J are TRBV24-1 and TRBJ2-2, with 7 positions matching TRBD1. V lost 9 bases and J lost 0; bases outside the gene matches: 0. Germline assignment: CDR1 KGHDR and CDR2 SFDVKD. The CDR3 is made up of 13 amino acids. The CDR3 loop reads CATGTANTGELFF. The CDR3 region has the DNA TGTGCCACCGGGACAGCGAACACCGGGGAGCTGTTTTTT.

The rearrangement joins TRBV28 to TRBJ1-1; tentative D call: TRBD1 (6 bases). Germline V lookup: CDR1 MDHEN, CDR2 SYDVKM. Trimming shortened V by 5 bases and J by 4 bases, and 14 bases separated the two germline ends. This CDR3 spans 14 amino acids. CDR3 DNA sequence: TGTGCCAGCAGTCAAGGGGGGGTTGCCACTGAAGCTTTCTTT. Protein sequence: CASSQGGVATEAFF. Based on the CDR3 plus reference TRBV28 and TRBJ1-1, the full variable domain is DVKVTQSSRYLVKRTGEKVFLECVQDMDHENMFWYRQDPGLGLRLIYFSYDVKMKEKGDIPEGYSVSREKKERFSLILESASTNQTSMYLCASSQGGVATEAFFGQGTRLTVV.

The gene calls are TRBV7-2 and TRBJ2-1; 8 positions match TRBD2. The germline gives CDR1 SGHTA, CDR2 FQGNSA. The CDR3 contains 15 residues. V was pared by 5 bases and J by 8 bases, with 11 bases of the junction left unmatched. The CDR3 loop is CASSVDGTSSHEQFF. The CDR3 DNA is TGTGCCAGCAGCGTAGACGGGACTAGTTCCCATGAGCAGTTCTTC.

This clone was observed once. The chain has TRBV6-4 and TRBJ1-1; D gene unclear. CDR1 is MRHNA, CDR2 SNTAGT, per germline. There are 14 residues in the CDR3. Between the trimmed V and J ends, which lost 0 bases and 1 base, there was a span of 6 bases. CDR3 nucleotides: TGTGCCAGCAGTGACTCAGCGTCGAACACTGAAGCTTTCTTT. The encoded protein is CASSDSASNTEAFF.

The chain's CDR3 is CASSSPRSAGTGGGYTF. The CDR3 DNA follows: TGTGCCAGCAGCTCGCCTCGTTCAGCCGGGACAGGGGGCGGCTACACCTTC. The V gene is TRBV7-9, the J gene TRBJ1-2, with 12 nucleotides matching TRBD1. The CDR3 is 17 residues long. Germline lookup yields CDR1 SEHNR and CDR2 FQNEAQ (reference sequence). J lost 8 bases, V lost 4 bases, and 14 bases had no gene match.

Here the CDR3 DNA reads TGTGCCAGCAGCTCTATGGTTAAGGGGGCTCGGGGCTACACCTTC. Its protein is CASSSMVKGARGYTF. The V gene is TRBV7-9, the J gene TRBJ1-2, with 7 nucleotides matching TRBD1. Per germline, CDR1 SEHNR and CDR2 FQNEAQ (reference sequence). The CDR3 totals 15 residues. The J segment lost 8 bases and the V segment lost 4 bases, leaving 13 bases of the junction unmatched.

The rearrangement links TRBV28 to TRBJ1-2; unclear D gene. The CDR3 is made up of 13 amino acids. The V gene's germline CDR1 is MDHEN and CDR2 SYDVKM. The ends were cut back, 7 bases at V and 5 bases at J, with 14 bases in the middle. The CDR3 region is CASTGYWVYGYTF. The CDR3 nucleotides read TGTGCCAGCACGGGGTATTGGGTGTATGGCTACACCTTC.

The chain joins TRBV5-1 to TRBJ2-3; 7 positions match TRBD2. The V and J ends lost 4 bases and 0 bases, in that order; junction bases with no gene match: 5. Germline assignment: CDR1 SGHRS and CDR2 YFSETQ. The CDR3 sequence is 15 residues long. The CDR3 here is CASSPGTTSTDTQYF. CDR3 nucleotide sequence: TGCGCCAGCAGCCCCGGGACTACTAGCACAGATACGCAGTATTTT.

The genes are TRBV29-1 and TRBJ1-2; D remains ambiguous. Germline V gene data show CDR1 as SQVTM and CDR2 as ANQGSEA. The CDR3 sequence is 14 residues long. Trimming took 4 bases from V and 4 from J, leaving 16 bases between them. Here the CDR3 reads CSVGSSQYGYGYTF. CDR3 sequence (DNA): TGCAGCGTTGGGAGTTCCCAGTACGGCTATGGCTACACCTTC.

This chain connects TRBV11-2 to TRBJ2-1, with TRBD2 matching over 12 bases. CDR1 is SGHAT, CDR2 FQNNGV, per germline. Trimming at V came to 4 bases and at J to 5 bases, leaving 3 bases not matched to a gene. This CDR3 has 15 amino acids. The CDR3 loop reads CASSSGLAGNNEQFF. In DNA, the CDR3 is TGTGCCAGCAGCTCAGGACTAGCGGGGAACAATGAGCAGTTCTTC.

This clone showed up just once. V gene TRBV19 combines with J gene TRBJ1-4; 7 bases are shared with TRBD1. The germline gives CDR1 LNHDA, CDR2 SQIVND (reference sequence). The V segment lost 6 bases and the J segment 6 bases; nucleotides outside the gene matches: 7. This CDR3 comprises 14 residues. CDR3 in DNA: TGTGCCAGTAGCGAGGGGGCTGGGTATGAAAAACTGTTTTTT. Translated, it gives CASSEGAGYEKLFF.

This CDR3 is CASSSLLKHGQAGGDSPLHF. The CDR3 region has the DNA TGTGCCAGCAGTTCACTTCTGAAACACGGACAGGCAGGGGGTGATTCACCCCTCCACTTT. This rearrangement joins TRBV6-2 or TRBV6-3 to TRBJ1-6; 7 bases map to TRBD1. V trimming: 4 bases; J trimming: 8 bases; junction bases outside the gene matches: 23. Looked up from germline, CDR1 is MNHEY and CDR2 is SVGEGT. This CDR3 is 20 amino acids long.

This chain connects TRBV18 to TRBJ2-2; D might be TRBD1 (6 bases). V lost 6 bases and J 3 bases, leaving 11 bases between the germline ends. There are 14 residues in the CDR3. Germline CDR1 KGHSH, CDR2 LQKENI. The DNA for the CDR3 is TGTGCCAGCTCCAGGGGTTTGGACACCGGGGAGCTGTTTTTT. Its translation is CASSRGLDTGELFF.

The chain employs TRBV7-6 and TRBJ2-3, with TRBD1 matching 9 bases. The CDR3 has 19 residues. Per the germline V gene, CDR1 is SGHVS and CDR2 is FNYEAQ. V lost 1 base, J lost 3 bases, and 14 bases stayed unmatched. CDR3 protein: CASSLEELGQGPSTDTQYF. CDR3 DNA: TGTGCCAGCAGCTTAGAGGAGTTGGGACAGGGCCCCTCAACAGATACGCAGTATTTT.